This TCR beta chain was sequenced during a study of blood T cell repertoires in COVID-19. Germline V gene data show CDR1 as LGHDT and CDR2 as YNNKEL (reference sequence). This CDR3 region has 14 residues. V lost 2 bases, J lost 4 bases, and 4 bases stayed unmatched. Libraries were prepared by immunoSEQ multiplex PCR; TCRdb keeps only in-frame clonotypes and omits some of them. The sample holds roughly 430,000 clones, approximately 86% seen once. This sequence was found in a woman aged 40-49 years with acute COVID-19. Sample: PBMCs or T cells enriched from blood (not recorded which). The genes are TRBV3-1 (or the pseudogene TRBV3-2) and TRBJ1-2, with 7 nucleotides matching TRBD1. CDR3 in amino acids: CASSQRQGLYGYTF. As DNA, the CDR3 is TGTGCCAGCAGCCAAAGACAGGGCCTCTATGGCTACACCTTC.